This T cell receptor (beta chain) came from a study of graft-versus-host responses after intestinal transplantation. Study overall: All recipients got anti-thymocyte globulin induction, then tacrolimus and steroids for 3 to 4 years. Overall study findings and caveats: With peak circulating GvH clone levels came an association with early post-transplant HvG declines. Allografts from individuals with graft-donor T cell macrochimerism displayed high graft-versus-host to host-versus-graft clonal ratios.

This table comes from immunoSEQ multiplex PCR, and its TCRdb copy is limited to in-frame clones, with some not included. The sample carries about 88,000 clones, almost 90% recorded once. This clone came up a few times. The antigen is unknown. The CDR3 loop spans 12 amino acids. Looked up from germline, CDR1 is SQVTM and CDR2 is ANQGSEA. The ends were cut back, 4 bases at V and 2 bases at J, with 8 bases in the middle. The receptor's source is a human donor who received an intestinal transplant. The source was unstimulated CD4+ T cells sorted from spleen or lymph node cells, collected before intestinal transplant. The J gene is TRBJ1-1, the V gene TRBV29-1; D remains unclear. The CDR3 region is CSVGQANTEAFF. The CDR3 nucleotides read TGCAGCGTTGGACAAGCAAACACTGAAGCTTTCTTT.